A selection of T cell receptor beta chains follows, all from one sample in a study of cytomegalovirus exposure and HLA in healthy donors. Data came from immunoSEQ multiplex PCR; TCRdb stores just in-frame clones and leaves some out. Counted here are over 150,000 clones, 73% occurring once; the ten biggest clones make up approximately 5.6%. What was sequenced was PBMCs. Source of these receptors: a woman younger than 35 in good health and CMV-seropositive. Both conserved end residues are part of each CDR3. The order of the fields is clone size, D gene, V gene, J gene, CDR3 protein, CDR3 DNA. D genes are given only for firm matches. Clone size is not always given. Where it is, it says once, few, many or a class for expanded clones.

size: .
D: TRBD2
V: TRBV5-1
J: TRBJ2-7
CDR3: CASSSGTSGGDEQYF
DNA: TGCGCCAGCAGTTCGGGGACTAGCGGGGGCGACGAGCAGTACTTC

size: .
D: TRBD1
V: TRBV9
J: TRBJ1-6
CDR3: CASSVGQGKLSPLHF
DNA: TGTGCCAGCAGCGTAGGACAGGGCAAACTTTCACCCCTCCACTTT

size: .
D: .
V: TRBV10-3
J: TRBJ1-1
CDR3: CAISTDSLSAFF
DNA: TGTGCCATCAGTACGGACTCCCTGTCCGCTTTCTTT

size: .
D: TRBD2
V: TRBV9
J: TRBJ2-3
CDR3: CASSVEGLADHTDTQYF
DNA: TGTGCCAGCAGCGTAGAGGGACTAGCGGACCACACAGATACGCAGTATTTT

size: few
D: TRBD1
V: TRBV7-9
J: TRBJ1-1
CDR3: CASSLTGDTEAFF
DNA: TGTGCCAGCAGCTTGACAGGGGACACTGAAGCTTTCTTT

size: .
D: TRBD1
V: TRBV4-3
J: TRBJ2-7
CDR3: CASSQVLGGAYEQYF
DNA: TGCGCCAGCAGCCAAGTATTAGGGGGCGCGTACGAGCAGTACTTC

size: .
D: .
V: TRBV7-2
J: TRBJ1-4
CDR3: CASSFERDEKLFF
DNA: TGTGCCAGCAGCTTCGAGCGGGATGAAAAACTGTTTTTT

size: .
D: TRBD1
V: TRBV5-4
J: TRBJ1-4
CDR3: CASSTGQGTNEKLFF
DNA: TGTGCCAGCAGCACGGGACAGGGTACAAATGAAAAACTGTTTTTT

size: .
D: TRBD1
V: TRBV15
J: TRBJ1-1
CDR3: CATSRGQLNTEAFF
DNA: TGTGCCACCAGCAGGGGACAGCTGAACACTGAAGCTTTCTTT

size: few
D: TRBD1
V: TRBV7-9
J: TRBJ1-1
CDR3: CASSLVKGATEAFF
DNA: TGTGCCAGCAGCTTAGTTAAGGGGGCCACTGAAGCTTTCTTT

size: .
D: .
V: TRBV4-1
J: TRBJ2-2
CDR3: CASSQEKRFGLGAGELFF
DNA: TGCGCCAGCAGCCAAGAGAAAAGGTTCGGGTTAGGGGCCGGGGAGCTGTTTTTT

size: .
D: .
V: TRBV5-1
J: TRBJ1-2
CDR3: CASSLGRGGLHGYTF
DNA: TGCGCCAGCAGCTTGGGTCGGGGAGGACTCCATGGCTACACCTTC

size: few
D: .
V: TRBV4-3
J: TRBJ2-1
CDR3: CASSQAAGLREQFF
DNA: TGCGCCAGCAGCCAAGCCGCAGGGTTAAGGGAGCAGTTCTTC

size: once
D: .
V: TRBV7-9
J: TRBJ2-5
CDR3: CASRGGGPTGTQYF
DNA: TGTGCCAGCCGTGGCGGGGGCCCAACGGGGACCCAGTACTTC

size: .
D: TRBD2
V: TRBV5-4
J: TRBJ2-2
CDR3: CASSDLAGGPSTGELFF
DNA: TGTGCCAGCAGCGATCTAGCGGGGGGGCCGAGCACCGGGGAGCTGTTTTTT

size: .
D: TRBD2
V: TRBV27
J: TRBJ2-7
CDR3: CASSDGGYYEQYF
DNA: TGTGCCAGCAGTGACGGGGGGTACTACGAGCAGTACTTC

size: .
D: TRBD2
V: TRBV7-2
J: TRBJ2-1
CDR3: CASRQMRAGATYNEQFF
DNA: TGTGCCAGCAGGCAGATGAGAGCGGGGGCAACCTACAATGAGCAGTTCTTC

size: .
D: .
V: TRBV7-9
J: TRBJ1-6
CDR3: CASSLIVSTSNSPLHF
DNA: TGTGCCAGCAGCTTAATAGTTTCGACTTCCAATTCACCCCTCCACTTT

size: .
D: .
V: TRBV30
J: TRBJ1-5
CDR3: CAWSGGDQPQHF
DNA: TGTGCCTGGAGCGGAGGGGATCAGCCCCAGCATTTT

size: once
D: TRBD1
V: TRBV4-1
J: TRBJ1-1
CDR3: CASSHPGQGFTEAFF
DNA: TGCGCCAGCAGCCACCCGGGACAGGGGTTCACTGAAGCTTTCTTT

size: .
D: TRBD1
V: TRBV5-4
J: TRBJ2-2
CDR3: CAINLMGQGGSGELFF
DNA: TGTGCCATCAACCTCATGGGACAGGGGGGATCCGGGGAGCTGTTTTTT

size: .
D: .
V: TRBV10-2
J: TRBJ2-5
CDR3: CASSEREGQYF
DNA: TGCGCCAGCAGTGAACGTGAGGGCCAGTACTTC

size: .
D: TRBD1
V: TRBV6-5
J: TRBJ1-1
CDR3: CASNKDRAGATEAFF
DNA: TGTGCCAGCAACAAGGACAGGGCGGGGGCCACTGAAGCTTTCTTT

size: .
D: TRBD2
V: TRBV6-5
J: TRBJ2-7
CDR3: CASSLGLAEFYEQYF
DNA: TGTGCCAGCAGTTTAGGACTAGCGGAATTCTACGAGCAGTACTTC

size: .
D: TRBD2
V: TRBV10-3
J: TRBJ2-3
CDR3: CATRAGGSSTDTQYF
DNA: TGTGCCACTAGGGCGGGGGGCAGCTCCACAGATACGCAGTATTTT

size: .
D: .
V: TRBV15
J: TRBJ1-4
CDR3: CATSRDREVEKLFF
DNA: TGTGCCACCAGCAGAGACAGGGAGGTAGAAAAACTGTTTTTT

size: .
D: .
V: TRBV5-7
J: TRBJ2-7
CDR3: CASSLKGRAEQYF
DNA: TGTGCCAGCAGCTTAAAGGGCAGGGCCGAGCAGTACTTC

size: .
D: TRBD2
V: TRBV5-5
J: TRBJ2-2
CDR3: CASSAVAGGSHRNTGELFF
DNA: TGTGCCAGCAGCGCCGTAGCGGGGGGATCCCACCGGAACACCGGGGAGCTGTTTTTT

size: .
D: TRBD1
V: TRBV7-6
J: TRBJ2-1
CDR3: CASSNRDRVNEQFF
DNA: TGTGCCAGCAGCAACCGGGACAGGGTCAATGAGCAGTTCTTC

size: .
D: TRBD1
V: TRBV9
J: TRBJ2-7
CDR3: CASSVAGQGAGEQYF
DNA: TGTGCCAGCAGCGTAGCAGGACAGGGGGCGGGCGAGCAGTACTTC

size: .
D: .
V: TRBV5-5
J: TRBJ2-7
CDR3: CASSLGGGLTYEQYF
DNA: TGTGCCAGCAGCTTGGGGGGCGGACTAACCTACGAGCAGTACTTC

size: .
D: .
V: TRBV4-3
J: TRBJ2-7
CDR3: CASSHSGVSLHEQYF
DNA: TGCGCCAGCAGCCACTCAGGGGTCTCCCTGCACGAGCAGTACTTC

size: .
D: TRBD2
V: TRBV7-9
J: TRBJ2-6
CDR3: CSSSPGEGNYPGANVLTF
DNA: TGTTCCAGCAGCCCCGGGGAGGGAAATTATCCTGGGGCCAACGTCCTGACTTTC

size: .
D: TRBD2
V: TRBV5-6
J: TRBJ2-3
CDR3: CASSSQRGGDTQYF
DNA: TGTGCCAGCAGCTCCCAGCGGGGTGGAGATACGCAGTATTTT

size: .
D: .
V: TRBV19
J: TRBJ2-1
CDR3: CASSSGQTYNEQFF
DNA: TGTGCCAGTAGCTCAGGGCAGACCTACAATGAGCAGTTCTTC